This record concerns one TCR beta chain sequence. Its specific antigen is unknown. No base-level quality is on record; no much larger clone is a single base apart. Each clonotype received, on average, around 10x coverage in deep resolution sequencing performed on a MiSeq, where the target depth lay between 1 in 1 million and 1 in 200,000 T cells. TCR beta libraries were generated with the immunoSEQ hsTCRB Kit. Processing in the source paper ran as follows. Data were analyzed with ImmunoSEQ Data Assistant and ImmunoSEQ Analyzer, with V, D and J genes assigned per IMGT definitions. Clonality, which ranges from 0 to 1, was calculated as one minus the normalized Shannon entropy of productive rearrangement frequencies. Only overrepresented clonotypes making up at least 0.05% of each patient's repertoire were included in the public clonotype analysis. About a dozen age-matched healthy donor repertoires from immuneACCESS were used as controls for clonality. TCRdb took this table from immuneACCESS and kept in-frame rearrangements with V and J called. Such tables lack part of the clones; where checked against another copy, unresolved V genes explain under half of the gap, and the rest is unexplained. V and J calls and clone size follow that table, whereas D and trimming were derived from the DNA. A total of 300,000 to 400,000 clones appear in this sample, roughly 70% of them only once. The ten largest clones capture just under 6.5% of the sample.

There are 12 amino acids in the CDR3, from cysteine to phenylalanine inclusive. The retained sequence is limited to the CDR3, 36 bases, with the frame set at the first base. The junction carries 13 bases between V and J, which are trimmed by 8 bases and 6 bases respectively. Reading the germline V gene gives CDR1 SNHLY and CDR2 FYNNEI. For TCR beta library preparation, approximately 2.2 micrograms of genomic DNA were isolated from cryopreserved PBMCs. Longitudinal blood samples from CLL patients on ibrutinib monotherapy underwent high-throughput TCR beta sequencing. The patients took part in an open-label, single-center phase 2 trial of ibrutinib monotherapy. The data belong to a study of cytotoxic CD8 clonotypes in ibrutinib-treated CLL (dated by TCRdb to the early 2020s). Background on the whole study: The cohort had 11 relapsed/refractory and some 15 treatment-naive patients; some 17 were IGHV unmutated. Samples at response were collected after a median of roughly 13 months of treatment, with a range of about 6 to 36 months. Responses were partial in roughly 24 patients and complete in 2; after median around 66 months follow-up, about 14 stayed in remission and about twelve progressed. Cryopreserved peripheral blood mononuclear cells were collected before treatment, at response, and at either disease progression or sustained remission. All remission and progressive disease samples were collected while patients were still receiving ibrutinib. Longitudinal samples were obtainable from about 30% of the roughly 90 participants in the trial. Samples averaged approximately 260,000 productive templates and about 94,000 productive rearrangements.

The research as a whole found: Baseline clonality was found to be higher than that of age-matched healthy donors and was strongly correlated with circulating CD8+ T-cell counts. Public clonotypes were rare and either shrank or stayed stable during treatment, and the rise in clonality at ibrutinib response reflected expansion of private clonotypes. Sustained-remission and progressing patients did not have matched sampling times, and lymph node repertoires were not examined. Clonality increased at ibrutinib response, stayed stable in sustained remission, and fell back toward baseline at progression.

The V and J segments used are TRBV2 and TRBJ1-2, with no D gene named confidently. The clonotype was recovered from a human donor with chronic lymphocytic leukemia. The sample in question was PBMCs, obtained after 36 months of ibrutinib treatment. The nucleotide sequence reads TGTGCCAGCCGACAAGACAAGGATGGCTACACCTTC. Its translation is CASRQDKDGYTF.